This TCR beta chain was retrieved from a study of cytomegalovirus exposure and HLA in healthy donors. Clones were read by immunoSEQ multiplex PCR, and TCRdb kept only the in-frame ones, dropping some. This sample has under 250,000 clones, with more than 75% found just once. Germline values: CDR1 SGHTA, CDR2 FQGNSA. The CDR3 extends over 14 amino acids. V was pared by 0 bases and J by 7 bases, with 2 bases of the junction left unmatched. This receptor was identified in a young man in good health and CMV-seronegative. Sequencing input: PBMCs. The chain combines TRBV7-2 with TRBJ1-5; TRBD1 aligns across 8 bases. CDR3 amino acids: CASSLAQGAQPQHF. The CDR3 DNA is TGTGCCAGCAGCTTAGCCCAGGGGGCCCAGCCCCAGCATTTT. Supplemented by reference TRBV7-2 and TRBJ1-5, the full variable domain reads GAGVSQSPSNKVTEKGKDVELRCDPISGHTALYWYRQSLGQGLEFLIYFQGNSAPDKSGLPSDRFSAERTGGSVSTLTIQRTQQEDSAVYLCASSLAQGAQPQHFGDGTRLSIL.